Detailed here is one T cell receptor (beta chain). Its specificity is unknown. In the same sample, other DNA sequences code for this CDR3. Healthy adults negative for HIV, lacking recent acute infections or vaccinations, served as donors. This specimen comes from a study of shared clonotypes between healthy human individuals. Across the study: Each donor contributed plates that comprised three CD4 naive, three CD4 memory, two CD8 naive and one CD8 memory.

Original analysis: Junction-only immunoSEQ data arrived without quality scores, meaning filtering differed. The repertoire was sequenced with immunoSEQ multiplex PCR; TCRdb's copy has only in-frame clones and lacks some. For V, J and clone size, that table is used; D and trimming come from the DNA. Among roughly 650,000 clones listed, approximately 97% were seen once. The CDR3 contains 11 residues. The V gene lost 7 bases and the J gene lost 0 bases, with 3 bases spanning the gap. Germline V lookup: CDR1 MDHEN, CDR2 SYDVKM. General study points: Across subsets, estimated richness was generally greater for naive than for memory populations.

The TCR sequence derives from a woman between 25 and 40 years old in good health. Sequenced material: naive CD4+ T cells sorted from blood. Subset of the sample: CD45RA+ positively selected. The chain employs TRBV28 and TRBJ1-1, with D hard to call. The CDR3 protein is CASNMNTEAFF. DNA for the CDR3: TGTGCCAGCAATATGAACACTGAAGCTTTCTTT.